Listed below are T cell receptor beta chains from one sample, sequenced in a study of CD8+ T cells in alopecia areata. Assay used: immunoSEQ multiplex PCR; TCRdb lists only in-frame clones, some missing. The data hold 150,000 to 200,000 clones, with 64% observed a single time. The source was CD4+ T cells sorted from blood, collected between weeks 47 and 50, from a patient treated with tofacitinib. The receptors shown here come from a human donor with alopecia areata. CDR3s include the opening cysteine and the closing phenylalanine or tryptophan. Fields, in order: V gene, J gene, D gene, clone size, CDR3 protein, CDR3 DNA. The D gene is left open where the match is weak. Size is stated for part of the rows, as once, few or many counts, or as a class when the clone is expanded.

TRBV30	TRBJ1-1	TRBD1	NA	CAWRDREDTEAFF	TGTGCCTGGAGGGACAGGGAAGACACTGAAGCTTTCTTT
TRBV7-7	TRBJ2-3	NA	few	CASSLGRTDTQYF	TGTGCCAGCAGCTTGGGTCGGACAGATACGCAGTATTTT
TRBV14	TRBJ1-2	NA	NA	CASSQKSGVGYTF	TGTGCCAGCAGCCAAAAATCAGGCGTCGGCTACACCTTC
TRBV2	TRBJ2-2	NA	few	CASTDRGNTGELFF	TGTGCCAGCACGGATCGCGGAAACACCGGGGAGCTGTTTTTT
TRBV11-2	TRBJ2-6	NA	NA	CASSEQGAGVNVLTF	TGTGCCAGCAGCGAACAGGGTGCTGGGGTCAACGTCCTGACTTTC
TRBV29-1	TRBJ1-1	TRBD1	NA	CSATTGGRTEAFF	TGCAGCGCAACGACAGGGGGCCGGACTGAAGCTTTCTTT
TRBV6-5	TRBJ2-1	NA	NA	CASSSDPSNGGEQFF	TGTGCCAGCAGTTCCGATCCGAGTAACGGGGGTGAGCAGTTCTTC
TRBV28	TRBJ2-3	NA	NA	CASSTSDAGGTDTQYF	NA
TRBV10-3	TRBJ1-6	NA	few	CAISEGSGISLHF	TGTGCCATCAGTGAAGGGTCAGGTATATCCCTCCACTTT
TRBV25-1	TRBJ2-1	TRBD1	NA	CASSEAPGTGSNEQFF	TGTGCCAGCAGTGAAGCCCCGGGGACAGGGAGCAATGAGCAGTTCTTC
TRBV5-1	TRBJ2-7	NA	NA	CASSLGYEQYF	TGCGCCAGCAGCTTAGGGTACGAGCAGTACTTC
TRBV2	TRBJ2-7	NA	NA	CASSEPPGVSYEQYF	TGTGCCAGCAGTGAACCCCCAGGGGTCTCCTACGAGCAGTACTTC
TRBV2	TRBJ2-5	NA	NA	CASSSGVGETQYF	TGTGCCAGCAGTTCAGGGGTTGGCGAGACCCAGTACTTC
TRBV6-5	TRBJ1-1	NA	NA	CASSAQAGTEAFF	TGTGCCAGCAGTGCGCAGGCAGGCACTGAAGCTTTCTTT
TRBV29-1	TRBJ1-2	TRBD1	NA	CSVETGNYGYTF	TGCAGCGTAGAGACAGGGAACTATGGCTACACCTTC
TRBV5-6	TRBJ2-3	TRBD2	once	CASRLAGDTDTQYF	TGTGCCAGCAGACTAGCGGGAGACACAGATACGCAGTATTTT
TRBV9	TRBJ2-3	NA	NA	CASSSGTDTQYF	TGTGCCAGCAGCAGCGGCACAGATACGCAGTATTTT
TRBV30	TRBJ2-4	NA	NA	CAWSVGTLAKNIQYF	TGTGCCTGGAGTGTCGGCACCCTAGCCAAAAACATTCAGTACTTC
TRBV9	TRBJ1-6	NA	NA	CASSAQGSNSPLHF	TGTGCCAGCAGTGCTCAGGGATCTAATTCACCCCTCCACTTT
TRBV11-2	TRBJ2-1	TRBD2	NA	CASSLGRGAKQDEQFF	TGTGCCAGCAGCTTGGGGCGGGGGGCAAAACAGGATGAGCAGTTCTTC
TRBV30	TRBJ1-2	NA	NA	CAWSGTLTYTF	TGTGCCTGGAGTGGAACCTTGACCTACACCTTC
TRBV30	TRBJ1-1	NA	NA	CAWSGERIAFF	TGTGCCTGGAGCGGGGAGAGGATAGCTTTCTTT
TRBV6-4	TRBJ2-2	NA	NA	CASRSNTGELFF	TGTGCCAGCAGATCGAACACCGGGGAGCTGTTTTTT
TRBV29-1	TRBJ1-1	NA	NA	CSVQRVEAFF	TGCAGCGTTCAGCGGGTAGAAGCTTTCTTT
TRBV15	TRBJ2-7	NA	NA	CATSRDLPVAPEQYF	TGTGCCACCAGCAGAGATCTGCCCGTAGCTCCCGAGCAGTACTTC
TRBV11-2	TRBJ2-7	NA	NA	CASTSSYEQYF	TGTGCCAGCACTTCCTCCTACGAGCAGTACTTC
TRBV25-1	TRBJ2-7	NA	many	CASSEYREQYF	TGTGCCAGCAGTGAATACCGCGAGCAGTACTTC
TRBV27	TRBJ1-1	NA	NA	CASAIGSGNTEAFF	TGTGCCAGCGCCATTGGGTCCGGGAACACTGAAGCTTTCTTT
TRBV4-3	TRBJ2-5	NA	NA	CASSQGTGPQETQYF	TGCGCCAGCAGCCAAGGTACAGGGCCACAAGAGACCCAGTACTTC
TRBV4-1	TRBJ2-1	TRBD2	NA	CASSHQAGPEQFF	TGCGCCAGCAGCCACCAAGCGGGGCCTGAGCAGTTCTTC
TRBV7-2	TRBJ2-2	NA	NA	CASSFADTGELFF	TGTGCCAGCAGCTTTGCTGACACCGGGGAGCTGTTTTTT
TRBV6-1	TRBJ2-1	NA	few	CAINSLGRDYNEQFF	TGTGCCATCAACTCGTTGGGCCGGGATTACAATGAGCAGTTCTTC
TRBV29-1	TRBJ1-2	TRBD1	NA	CSVDQGGGGYTF	TGCAGCGTTGATCAGGGGGGAGGCGGCTACACCTTC
TRBV29-1	TRBJ2-1	TRBD2	NA	CSSLGIAGGSYNEQFF	TGCAGCTCGTTGGGAATAGCGGGGGGCTCCTACAATGAGCAGTTCTTC
TRBV29-1	TRBJ1-2	NA	NA	CSTQRGNYGYTF	TGCAGCACACAGAGGGGTAACTATGGCTACACCTTC